This T cell receptor (beta chain) was sequenced during a study of blood T cell repertoires in COVID-19. Whole-study context: There were acute and convalescent COVID-19 samples, and they came from the United States, Italy and Spain. Sources were T cells, B-cell-depleted T cells, or PBMCs; the material itself was cDNA or gDNA.

V was trimmed by 4 bases and J by 4 bases, leaving 10 bases between them. The CDR3 covers 13 residues. Germline V CDR1 and CDR2: MNHEY, SMNVEV (reference sequence). As processed by the authors: Amplification of reference gene primers provided the estimated nucleated cell counts. Produced via immunoSEQ multiplex PCR; TCRdb's table is partial and in-frame only. For V, J and clone size, that table is used; D and trimming come from the DNA. The sample gives about 300,000 clones, around 84% of which show up once; around 1.4% is in the top ten. This TCR was recovered from a man aged 65-85 years with acute or convalescent COVID-19. The sample consisted of peripheral blood. This chain connects TRBV27 to TRBJ2-5, with a weak D call TRBD2 (6 bases). In DNA form, the CDR3 reads TGTGCCAGCAGTTCCGGGAGAAGAGAGACCCAGTACTTC. Its translation is CASSSGRRETQYF.